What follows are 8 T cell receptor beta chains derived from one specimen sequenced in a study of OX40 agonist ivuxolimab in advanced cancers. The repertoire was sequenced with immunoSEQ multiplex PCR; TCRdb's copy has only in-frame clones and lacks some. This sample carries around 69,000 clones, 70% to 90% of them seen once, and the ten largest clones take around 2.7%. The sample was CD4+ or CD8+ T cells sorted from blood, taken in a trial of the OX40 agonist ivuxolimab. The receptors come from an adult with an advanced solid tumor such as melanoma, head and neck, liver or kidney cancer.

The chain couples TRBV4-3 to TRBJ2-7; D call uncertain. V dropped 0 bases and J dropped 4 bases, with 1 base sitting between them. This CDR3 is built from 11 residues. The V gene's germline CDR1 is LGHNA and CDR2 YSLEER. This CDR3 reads CASSQEYEQYF. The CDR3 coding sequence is TGCGCCAGCAGCCAAGAGTACGAGCAGTACTTC.

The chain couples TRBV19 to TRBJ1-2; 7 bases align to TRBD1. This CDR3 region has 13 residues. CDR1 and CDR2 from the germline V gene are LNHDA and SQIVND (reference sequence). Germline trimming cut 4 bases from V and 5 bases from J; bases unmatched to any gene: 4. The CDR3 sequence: CASSRDRNYGYTF. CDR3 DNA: TGTGCCAGTAGTAGGGACAGAAATTATGGCTACACCTTC.

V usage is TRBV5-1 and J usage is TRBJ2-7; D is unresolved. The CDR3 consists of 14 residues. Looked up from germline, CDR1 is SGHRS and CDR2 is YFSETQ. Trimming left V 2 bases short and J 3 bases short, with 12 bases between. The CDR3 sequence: CASSFSDIGYEQYF. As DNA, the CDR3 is TGCGCCAGCAGCTTTTCCGACATTGGCTACGAGCAGTACTTC. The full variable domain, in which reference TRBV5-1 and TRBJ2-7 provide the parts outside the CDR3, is KAGVTQTPRYLIKTRGQQVTLSCSPISGHRSVSWYQQTPGQGLQFLFEYFSETQRNKGNFPGRFSGRQFSNSRSEMNVSTLELGDSALYLCASSFSDIGYEQYFGPGTRLTVT.

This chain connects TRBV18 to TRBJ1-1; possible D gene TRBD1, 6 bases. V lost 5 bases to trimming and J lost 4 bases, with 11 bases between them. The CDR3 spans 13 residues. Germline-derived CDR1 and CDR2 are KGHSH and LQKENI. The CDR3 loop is CASSATGPTEAFF. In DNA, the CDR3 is TGTGCCAGCTCAGCAACAGGGCCCACTGAAGCTTTCTTT.

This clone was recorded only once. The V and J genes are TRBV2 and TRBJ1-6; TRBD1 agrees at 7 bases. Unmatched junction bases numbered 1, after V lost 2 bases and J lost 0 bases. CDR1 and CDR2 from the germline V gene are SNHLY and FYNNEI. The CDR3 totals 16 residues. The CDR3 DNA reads TGTGCCAGCAGTGAATACAGGGGCTCCTATAATTCACCCCTCCACTTT. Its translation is CASSEYRGSYNSPLHF.

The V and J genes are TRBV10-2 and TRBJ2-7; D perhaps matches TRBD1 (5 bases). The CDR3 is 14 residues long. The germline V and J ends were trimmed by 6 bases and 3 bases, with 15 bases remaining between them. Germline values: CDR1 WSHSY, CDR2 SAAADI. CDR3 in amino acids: CASSRSGYIYEQYF. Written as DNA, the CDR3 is TGCGCCAGCAGCCGTTCAGGGTATATCTACGAGCAGTACTTC.

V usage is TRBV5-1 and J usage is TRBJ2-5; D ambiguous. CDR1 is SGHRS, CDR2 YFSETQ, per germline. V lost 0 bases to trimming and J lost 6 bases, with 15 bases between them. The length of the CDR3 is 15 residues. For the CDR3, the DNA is TGCGCCAGCAGCTTGGCGGCTGACCTAGGGCAGACCCAGTACTTC. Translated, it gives CASSLAADLGQTQYF.

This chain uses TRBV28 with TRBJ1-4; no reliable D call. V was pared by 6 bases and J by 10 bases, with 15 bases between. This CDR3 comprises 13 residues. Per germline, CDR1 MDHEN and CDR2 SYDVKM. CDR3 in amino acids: CASRRAKIVKLFF. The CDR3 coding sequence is TGTGCCAGCAGGAGAGCAAAGATTGTAAAACTGTTTTTT.